The source of this T cell receptor beta chain is a study of CD8 T cells in ankylosing spondylitis. Findings of the study overall: Past research had described some motif variants in reactive arthritis synovial fluid and blood. The authors reported significant enrichment of disease-linked clones in matched ankylosing spondylitis synovial fluid.

MiXCR, applied by TCRdb to the 5' RACE reads, yields one record per CDR3 protein. This sample has around 150,000 distinct CDR3 sequences, with 44% found just once. Remarks on this clonotype: Its antigen is unidentified.

The receptor comes from a male donor with ankylosing spondylitis. Sample: synovial fluid, either unsorted or a sorted T cell fraction (not recorded which).

The CDR3 sequence is CASSFPRGTQYF. DNA for the CDR3: TGTGCCAGCAGTTTCCCCCGTGGGACCCAGTACTTC. This sequence joins TRBV28 and TRBJ2-5; D is unclear. This CDR3 region has 12 residues. V was cut by 3 bases and J by 7 bases, with 9 bases left in between. Per the germline V gene, CDR1 is MDHEN and CDR2 is SYDVKM.